This entry concerns a single TCR beta chain. Per the original data handling: It was from reference gene primer amplification that nucleated cell counts were estimated. The protocol was immunoSEQ multiplex PCR, while the TCRdb copy is restricted to in-frame clones and leaves out a portion. That table is the source of V, J and clone size, and D and trimming were worked out from the DNA. The sample yields 110,000 to 150,000 clones, about 86% seen once. This entry is derived from a study of blood T cell repertoires in COVID-19. Study context: T cells, B-cell-depleted T cells, or PBMCs supplied cDNA or gDNA.

The V gene end was trimmed by 0 bases and the J gene end by 3 bases; junction bases not matched to a gene: 11. This CDR3 is built from 17 residues. Germline CDR1 SGHRS, CDR2 YFSETQ. This sequence was found in an elderly woman with acute or convalescent COVID-19. The sample consisted of peripheral blood. J is TRBJ2-7 and V is TRBV5-1; 8 bases line up with TRBD1. The CDR3 loop reads CASSLGTGITPIYEQYF. The CDR3 region has the DNA TGCGCCAGCAGCTTGGGGACAGGGATAACTCCAATCTACGAGCAGTACTTC.